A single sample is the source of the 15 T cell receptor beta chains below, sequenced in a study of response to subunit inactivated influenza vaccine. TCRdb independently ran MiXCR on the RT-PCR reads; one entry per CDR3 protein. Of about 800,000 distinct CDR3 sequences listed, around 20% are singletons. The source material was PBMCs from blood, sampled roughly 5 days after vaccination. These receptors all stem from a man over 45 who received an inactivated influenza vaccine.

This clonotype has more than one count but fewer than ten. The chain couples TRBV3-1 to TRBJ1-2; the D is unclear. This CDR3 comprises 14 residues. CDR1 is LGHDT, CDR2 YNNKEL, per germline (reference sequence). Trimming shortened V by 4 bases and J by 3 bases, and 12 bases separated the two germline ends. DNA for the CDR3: TGTGCCAGCAGCCCCGGGTGGCAGGACTATGGCTACACCTTC. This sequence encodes CASSPGWQDYGYTF.

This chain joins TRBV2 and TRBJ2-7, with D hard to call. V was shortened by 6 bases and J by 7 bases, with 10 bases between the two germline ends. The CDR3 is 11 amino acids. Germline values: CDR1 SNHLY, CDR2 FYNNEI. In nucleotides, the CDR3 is TGTGCCAGCAGGTGGGAAGGGGAGCAGTACTTC. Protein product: CASRWEGEQYF.

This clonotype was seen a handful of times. The CDR3 DNA reads as TGCGCCAGCAGCTTCACCGGGACCCGAGAGACCCAGTACTTC. It encodes CASSFTGTRETQYF. This sequence joins TRBV5-1 and TRBJ2-5; possibly TRBD1 or TRBD2 for D (5 bases each). Germline V gene lookup returns CDR1 SGHRS and CDR2 YFSETQ. The length of the CDR3 is 14 residues. V gave up 2 bases and J gave up 4 bases, with 12 bases separating them.

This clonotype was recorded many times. This CDR3 reads CASSRADVPNYGYTF. The CDR3 nucleotides read TGTGCCAGCAGCAGAGCGGACGTCCCTAACTATGGCTACACCTTC. The chain uses TRBV11-2 and TRBJ1-2, with D unclear. This CDR3 comprises 15 residues. Germline V CDR1 and CDR2: SGHAT, FQNNGV. Deletions cut 5 bases from V and 0 bases from J, with 13 bases between. Together with reference TRBV11-2 and TRBJ1-2, the CDR3 gives the full variable domain: EAGVAQSPRYKIIEKRQSVAFWCNPISGHATLYWYQQILGQGPKLLIQFQNNGVVDDSQLPKDRFSAERLKGVDSTLKIQPAKLEDSAVYLCASSRADVPNYGYTFGSGTRLTVV.

The CDR3: CCFCGRALTSNEKLFF. DNA of the CDR3: TGCTGCTTCTGCGGCCGGGCGCTGACCTCTAATGAAAAACTGTTTTTT. J is TRBJ1-4 and V is TRBV20-1; D uncertain. The germline V gene has CDR1 DFQATT and CDR2 SNEGSKA (reference sequence). This CDR3 contains 16 residues.

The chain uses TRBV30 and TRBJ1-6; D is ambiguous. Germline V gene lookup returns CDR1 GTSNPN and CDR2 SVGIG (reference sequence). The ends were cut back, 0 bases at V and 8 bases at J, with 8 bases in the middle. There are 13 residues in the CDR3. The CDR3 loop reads CAWSVQWYSPLHF. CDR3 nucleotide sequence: TGTGCCTGGAGTGTACAATGGTATTCACCCCTCCACTTT.

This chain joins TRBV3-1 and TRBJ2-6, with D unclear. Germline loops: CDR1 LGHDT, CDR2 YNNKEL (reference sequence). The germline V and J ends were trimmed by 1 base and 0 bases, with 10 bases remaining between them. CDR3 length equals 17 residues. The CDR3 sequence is CASSQAVSNSGANVLTF. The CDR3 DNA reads TGTGCCAGCAGCCAAGCAGTCTCTAACTCTGGGGCCAACGTCCTGACTTTC.

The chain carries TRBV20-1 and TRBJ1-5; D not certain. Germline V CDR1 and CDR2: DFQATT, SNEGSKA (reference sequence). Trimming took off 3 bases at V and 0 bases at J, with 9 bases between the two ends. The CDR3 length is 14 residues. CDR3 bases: TGCAGTGCTAGTCGGCATGTTAGCAATCAGCCCCAGCATTTT. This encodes CSASRHVSNQPQHF.

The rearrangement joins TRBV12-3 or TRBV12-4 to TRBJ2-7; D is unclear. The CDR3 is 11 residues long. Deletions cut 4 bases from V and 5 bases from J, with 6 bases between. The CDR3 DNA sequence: TGTGCCAGCAGTTCTCGGCACGAGCAGTACTTC. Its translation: CASSSRHEQYF.

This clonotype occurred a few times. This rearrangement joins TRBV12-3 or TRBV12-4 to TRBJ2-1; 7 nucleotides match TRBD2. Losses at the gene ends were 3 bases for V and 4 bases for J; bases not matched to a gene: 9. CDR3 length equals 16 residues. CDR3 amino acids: CASSFPRLAPYNEQFF. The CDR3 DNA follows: TGTGCCAGCAGTTTCCCGCGACTAGCACCTTACAATGAGCAGTTCTTC.

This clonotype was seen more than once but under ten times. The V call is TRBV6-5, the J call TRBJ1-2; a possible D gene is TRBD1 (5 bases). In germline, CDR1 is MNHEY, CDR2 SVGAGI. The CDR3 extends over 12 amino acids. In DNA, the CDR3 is TGTGCGGCTGCAGGGAGGGATTATGGCTACACCTTC. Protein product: CAAAGRDYGYTF.

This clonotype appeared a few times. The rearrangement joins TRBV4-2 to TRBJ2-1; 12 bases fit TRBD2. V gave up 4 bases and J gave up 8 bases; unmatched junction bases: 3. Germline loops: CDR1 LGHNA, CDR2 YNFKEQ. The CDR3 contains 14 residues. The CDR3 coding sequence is TGTGCCAGCAGCCCCGGACTAGCGGGGTATGAGCAGTTCTTC. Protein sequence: CASSPGLAGYEQFF.

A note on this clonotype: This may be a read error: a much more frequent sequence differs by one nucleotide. CDR3 nucleotide sequence: TGCAGCGTCGGGGCTTTGGGAGGGACCCAGTACTTC. Amino acid sequence: CSVGALGGTQYF. This rearrangement joins TRBV29-1 to TRBJ2-5, with D perhaps matching TRBD2 (6 bases). Per germline, CDR1 SQVTM and CDR2 ANQGSEA. Between the trimmed V and J ends, which lost 6 bases and 7 bases, there was a span of 15 bases. CDR3 length equals 12 residues.

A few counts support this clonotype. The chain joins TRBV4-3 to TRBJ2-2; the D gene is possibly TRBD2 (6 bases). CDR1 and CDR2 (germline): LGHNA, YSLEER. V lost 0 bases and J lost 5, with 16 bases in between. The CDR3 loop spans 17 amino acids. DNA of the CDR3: TGCGCCAGCAGCCAAGAATATAAGAGGAGGGTTACCGGGGAGCTGTTTTTT. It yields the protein CASSQEYKRRVTGELFF.

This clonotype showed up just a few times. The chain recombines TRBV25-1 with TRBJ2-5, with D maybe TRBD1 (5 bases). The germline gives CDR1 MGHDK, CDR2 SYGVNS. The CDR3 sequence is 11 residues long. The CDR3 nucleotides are TGTGCGATACAGGAACAAGAGACCCAGTACTTC. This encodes CAIQEQETQYF.